This TCR beta chain is drawn from a study of blood T cells in healthy people across ages. Using a J-beta primer mix together with a sample-barcoded 5' primer, a second PCR was run for roughly 7 to 11 cycles. TCRdb reprocessed the 5' RACE reads via MiXCR and lists one record per CDR3 protein. Of hundreds of thousands of distinct CDR3 sequences listed, around two fifths are singletons. CDR1 is MNHEY and CDR2 is SVGAGI in the germline V gene. The ends were cut back, 6 bases at V and 4 bases at J, with 16 bases in the middle. This CDR3 is built from 15 residues. Sequencing used blood. V usage is TRBV6-5 and J usage is TRBJ2-1, with a possible D match to TRBD2 (5 bases). This clonotype was obtained from a man at least 80 years old in good health. CDR3 amino acids: CASRLTGNNYNEQFF. The CDR3 region has the DNA TGTGCCAGCAGACTCACCGGGAACAATTACAATGAGCAGTTCTTC.